The present T cell receptor beta chain was sequenced within a study of blood T cell repertoires in COVID-19. In the original workflow: Scientists estimated how many nucleated cells there were by amplifying reference gene primers. Some clones are missing from TCRdb's copy, which holds only in-frame ones; the method was immunoSEQ multiplex PCR. That table gives V, J and clone size, and the DNA gave D and trimming. The sample includes approximately 300,000 clones, around 89% of them seen just once. Germline V gene lookup returns CDR1 SGHRS and CDR2 YFSETQ. V shed 5 bases and J 5 bases; nucleotides not matched to a gene: 6. The length of the CDR3 is 15 residues.

What was sequenced was peripheral blood. This TCR was sampled from a man aged 18 to 29 who had recovered from COVID-19. The chain carries TRBV5-1 and TRBJ2-2, with 10 bases aligning to TRBD2. As DNA, the CDR3 is TGCGCCAGCAGACCTACTAGCGGGATGACCGGGGAGCTGTTTTTT. Its translation: CASRPTSGMTGELFF.